The clone carrying this TCR beta chain has only a few counts. This entry comes from a study of T-cell memory formation after mild COVID-19. Germline V gene sequence: CDR1 GTSNPN, CDR2 SVGIG (reference sequence). V lost 4 bases and J 5 bases, leaving 14 bases between the germline ends. The CDR3 contains 13 residues. TCRdb itself ran the 5' RACE reads through MiXCR, one entry per CDR3 protein. The sample includes around 320,000 distinct CDR3 sequences, approximately 29% seen only once; the top ten take approximately 15%. The TCR comes from an adult woman who had mild COVID-19 (a few samples of this study predate the infection). Cell type and time point are not known. The sequencing input was PBMCs or a T cell subset sorted from them (not recorded which). This rearrangement joins TRBV30 to TRBJ1-1; D remains unclear. The CDR3 DNA sequence: TGTGCCTGGACCCCAGATCCGGGTACTGAAGCTTTCTTT. Translation gives CAWTPDPGTEAFF.